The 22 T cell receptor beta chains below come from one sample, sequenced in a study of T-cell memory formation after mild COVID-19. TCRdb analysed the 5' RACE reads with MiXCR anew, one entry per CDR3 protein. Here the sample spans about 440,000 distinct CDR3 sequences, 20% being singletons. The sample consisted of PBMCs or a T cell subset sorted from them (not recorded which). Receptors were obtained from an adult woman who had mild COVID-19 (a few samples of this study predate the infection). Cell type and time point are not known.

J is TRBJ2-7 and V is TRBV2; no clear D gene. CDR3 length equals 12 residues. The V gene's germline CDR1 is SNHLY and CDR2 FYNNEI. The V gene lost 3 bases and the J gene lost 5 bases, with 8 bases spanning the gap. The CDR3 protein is CASSELSDEQYF. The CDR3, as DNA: TGTGCCAGCAGTGAGTTGAGTGACGAGCAGTACTTC.

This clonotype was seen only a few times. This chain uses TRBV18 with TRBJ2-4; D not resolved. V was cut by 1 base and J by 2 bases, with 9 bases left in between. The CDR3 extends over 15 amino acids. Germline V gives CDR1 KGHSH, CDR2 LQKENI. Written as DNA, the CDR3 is TGTGCCAGCTCACCACAATCAGACCCCAAAAACATTCAGTACTTC. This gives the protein CASSPQSDPKNIQYF. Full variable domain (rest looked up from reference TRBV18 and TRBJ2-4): NAGVMQNPRHLVRRRGQEARLRCSPMKGHSHVYWYRQLPEEGLKFMVYLQKENIIDESGMPKERFSAEFPKEGPSILRIQQVVRGDSAAYFCASSPQSDPKNIQYFGAGTRLSVL.

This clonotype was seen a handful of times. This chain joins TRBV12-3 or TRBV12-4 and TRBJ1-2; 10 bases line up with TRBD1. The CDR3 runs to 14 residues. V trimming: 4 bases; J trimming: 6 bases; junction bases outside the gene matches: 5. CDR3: CASSSGTGADGYTF. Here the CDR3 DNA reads TGTGCCAGCAGTTCCGGGACAGGGGCGGATGGCTACACCTTC.

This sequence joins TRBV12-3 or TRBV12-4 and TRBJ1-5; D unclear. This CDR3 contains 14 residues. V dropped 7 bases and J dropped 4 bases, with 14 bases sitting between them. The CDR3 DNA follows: TGTGCCAGCACCACCGTGGGAGGTAATCAGCCCCAGCATTTT. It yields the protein CASTTVGGNQPQHF.

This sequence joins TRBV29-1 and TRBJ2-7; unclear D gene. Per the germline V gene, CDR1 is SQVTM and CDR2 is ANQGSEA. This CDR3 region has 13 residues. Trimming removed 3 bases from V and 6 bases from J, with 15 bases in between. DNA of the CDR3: TGCAGCGTTGATCGCCCGGGCTACGTCGAGCAGTACTTC. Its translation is CSVDRPGYVEQYF.

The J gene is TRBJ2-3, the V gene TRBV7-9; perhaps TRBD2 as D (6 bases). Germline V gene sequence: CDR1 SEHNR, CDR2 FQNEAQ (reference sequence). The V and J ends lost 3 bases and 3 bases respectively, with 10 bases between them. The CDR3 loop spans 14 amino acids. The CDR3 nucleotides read TGTGCCAGCAGCTTCGACAGCGGGACAGATACGCAGTATTTT. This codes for CASSFDSGTDTQYF. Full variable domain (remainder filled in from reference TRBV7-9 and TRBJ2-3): DTGVSQNPRHKITKRGQNVTFRCDPISEHNRLYWYRQTLGQGPEFLTYFQNEAQLEKSRLLSDRFSAERPKGSFSTLEIQRTEQGDSAMYLCASSFDSGTDTQYFGPGTRLTVL.

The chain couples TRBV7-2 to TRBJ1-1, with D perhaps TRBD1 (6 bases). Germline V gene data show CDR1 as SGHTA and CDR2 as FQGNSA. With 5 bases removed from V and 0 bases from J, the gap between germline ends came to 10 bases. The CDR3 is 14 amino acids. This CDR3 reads CASSRTALNTEAFF. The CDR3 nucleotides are TGTGCCAGCAGCCGGACAGCCTTGAACACTGAAGCTTTCTTT.

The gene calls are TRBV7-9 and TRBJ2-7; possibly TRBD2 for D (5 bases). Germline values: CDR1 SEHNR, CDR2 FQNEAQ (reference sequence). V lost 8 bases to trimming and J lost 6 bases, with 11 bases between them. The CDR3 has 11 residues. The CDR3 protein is CASELAREQYF. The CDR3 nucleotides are TGTGCCAGCGAGTTAGCGCGCGAGCAGTACTTC.

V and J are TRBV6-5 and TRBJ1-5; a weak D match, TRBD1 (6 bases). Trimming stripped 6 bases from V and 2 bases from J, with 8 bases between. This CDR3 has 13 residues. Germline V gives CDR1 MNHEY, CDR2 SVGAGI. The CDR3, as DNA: TGTGCCAGCAGACAGGGAGGCAATCAGCCCCAGCATTTT. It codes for CASRQGGNQPQHF.

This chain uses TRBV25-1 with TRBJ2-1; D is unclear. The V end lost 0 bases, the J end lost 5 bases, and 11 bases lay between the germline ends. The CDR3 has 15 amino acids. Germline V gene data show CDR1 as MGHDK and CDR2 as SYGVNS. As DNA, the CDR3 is TGTGCCAGCAGTGAATATGTAGTACTTAACAATGAGCAGTTCTTC. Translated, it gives CASSEYVVLNNEQFF.

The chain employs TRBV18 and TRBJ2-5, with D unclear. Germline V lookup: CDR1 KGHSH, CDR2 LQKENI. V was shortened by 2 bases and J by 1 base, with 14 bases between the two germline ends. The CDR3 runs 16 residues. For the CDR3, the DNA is TGTGCCAGCTCACCAGCGCCCTATACGGCCCAAGAGACCCAGTACTTC. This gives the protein CASSPAPYTAQETQYF.

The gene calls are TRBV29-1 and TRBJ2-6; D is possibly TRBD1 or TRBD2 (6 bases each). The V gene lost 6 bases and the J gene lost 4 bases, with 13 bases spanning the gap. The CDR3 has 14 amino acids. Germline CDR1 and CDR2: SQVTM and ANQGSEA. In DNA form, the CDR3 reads TGCAGCGTGGCGGGACAATCCGGGGCCAACGTCCTGACTTTC. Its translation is CSVAGQSGANVLTF.

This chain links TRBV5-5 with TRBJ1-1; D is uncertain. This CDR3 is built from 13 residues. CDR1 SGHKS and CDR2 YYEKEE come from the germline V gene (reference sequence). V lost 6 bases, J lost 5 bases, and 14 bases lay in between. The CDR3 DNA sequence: TGTGCCAGCACGTCAGGCGGAGGGACTGAAGCTTTCTTT. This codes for CASTSGGGTEAFF.

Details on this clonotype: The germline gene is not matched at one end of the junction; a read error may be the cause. CDR3 amino acids: CATSRAGAVDQETQYF. In nucleotides, the CDR3 is TGTGCCACCAGTAGAGCGGGAGCGGTGGACCAAGAGACCCAGTACTTC. The chain couples TRBV15 to TRBJ2-5; 8 nucleotides agree with TRBD2. Germline V gene lookup returns CDR1 LNHNV and CDR2 YYDKDF (reference sequence). The CDR3 extends over 16 amino acids.

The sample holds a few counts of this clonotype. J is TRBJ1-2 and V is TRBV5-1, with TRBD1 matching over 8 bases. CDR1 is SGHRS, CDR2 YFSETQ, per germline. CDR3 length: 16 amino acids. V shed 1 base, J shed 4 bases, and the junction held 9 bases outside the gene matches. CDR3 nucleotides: TGCGCCAGCAGCTTGACAGACGGACAGGGAACCTATGGCTACACCTTC. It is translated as CASSLTDGQGTYGYTF.

Here the CDR3 reads CASSLRGGRDRQTSYNEQFF. Written as DNA, the CDR3 is TGTGCCAGCAGCTTAAGGGGGGGGAGGGACAGGCAGACCTCCTACAATGAGCAGTTCTTC. The chain has TRBV7-2 and TRBJ2-1; tentative D call: TRBD1 (8 bases). The germline V and J ends were trimmed by 2 bases and 0 bases, with 23 bases remaining between them. The CDR3 has 20 residues. Germline CDR1 reads SGHTA; CDR2 reads FQGNSA.

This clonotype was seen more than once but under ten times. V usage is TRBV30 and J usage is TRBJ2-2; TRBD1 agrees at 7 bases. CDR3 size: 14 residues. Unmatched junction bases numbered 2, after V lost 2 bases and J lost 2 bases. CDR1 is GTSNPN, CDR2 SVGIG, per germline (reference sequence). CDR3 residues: CAWSTGDNTGELFF. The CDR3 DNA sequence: TGTGCCTGGAGTACAGGGGATAACACCGGGGAGCTGTTTTTT.

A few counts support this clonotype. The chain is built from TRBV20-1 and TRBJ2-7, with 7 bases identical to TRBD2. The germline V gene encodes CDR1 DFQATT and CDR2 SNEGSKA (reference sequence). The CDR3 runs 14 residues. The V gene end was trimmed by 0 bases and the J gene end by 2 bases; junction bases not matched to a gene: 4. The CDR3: CSAREASGAYEQYF. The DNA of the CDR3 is TGCAGTGCTAGAGAGGCTAGCGGAGCCTACGAGCAGTACTTC.

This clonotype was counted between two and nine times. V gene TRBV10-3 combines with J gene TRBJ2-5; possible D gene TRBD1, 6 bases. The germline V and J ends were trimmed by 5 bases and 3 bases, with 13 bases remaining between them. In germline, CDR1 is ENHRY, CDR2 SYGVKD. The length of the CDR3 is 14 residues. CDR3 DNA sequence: TGTGCCATCAGTCCAGGTGGACAGAAAGAGACCCAGTACTTC. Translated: CAISPGGQKETQYF.

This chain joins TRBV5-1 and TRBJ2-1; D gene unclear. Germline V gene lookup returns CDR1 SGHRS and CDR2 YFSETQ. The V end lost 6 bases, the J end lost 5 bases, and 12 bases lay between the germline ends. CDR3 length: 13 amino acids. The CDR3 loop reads CASNKLRDNEQFF. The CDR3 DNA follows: TGCGCCAGCAATAAGCTCCGGGACAATGAGCAGTTCTTC. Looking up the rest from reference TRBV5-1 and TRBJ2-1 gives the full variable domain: KAGVTQTPRYLIKTRGQQVTLSCSPISGHRSVSWYQQTPGQGLQFLFEYFSETQRNKGNFPGRFSGRQFSNSRSEMNVSTLELGDSALYLCASNKLRDNEQFFGPGTRLTVL.

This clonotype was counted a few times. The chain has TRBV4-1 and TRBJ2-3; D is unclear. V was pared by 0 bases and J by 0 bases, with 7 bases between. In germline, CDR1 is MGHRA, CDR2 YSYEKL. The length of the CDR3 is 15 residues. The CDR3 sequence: CASSQDWASTDTQYF. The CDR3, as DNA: TGCGCCAGCAGCCAAGATTGGGCAAGCACAGATACGCAGTATTTT.

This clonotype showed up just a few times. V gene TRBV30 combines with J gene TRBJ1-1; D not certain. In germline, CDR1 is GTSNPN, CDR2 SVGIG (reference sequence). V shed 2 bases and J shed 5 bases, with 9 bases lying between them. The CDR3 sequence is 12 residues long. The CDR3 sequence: CAWSPPGTEAFF. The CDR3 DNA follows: TGTGCCTGGAGTCCTCCGGGAACTGAAGCTTTCTTT.